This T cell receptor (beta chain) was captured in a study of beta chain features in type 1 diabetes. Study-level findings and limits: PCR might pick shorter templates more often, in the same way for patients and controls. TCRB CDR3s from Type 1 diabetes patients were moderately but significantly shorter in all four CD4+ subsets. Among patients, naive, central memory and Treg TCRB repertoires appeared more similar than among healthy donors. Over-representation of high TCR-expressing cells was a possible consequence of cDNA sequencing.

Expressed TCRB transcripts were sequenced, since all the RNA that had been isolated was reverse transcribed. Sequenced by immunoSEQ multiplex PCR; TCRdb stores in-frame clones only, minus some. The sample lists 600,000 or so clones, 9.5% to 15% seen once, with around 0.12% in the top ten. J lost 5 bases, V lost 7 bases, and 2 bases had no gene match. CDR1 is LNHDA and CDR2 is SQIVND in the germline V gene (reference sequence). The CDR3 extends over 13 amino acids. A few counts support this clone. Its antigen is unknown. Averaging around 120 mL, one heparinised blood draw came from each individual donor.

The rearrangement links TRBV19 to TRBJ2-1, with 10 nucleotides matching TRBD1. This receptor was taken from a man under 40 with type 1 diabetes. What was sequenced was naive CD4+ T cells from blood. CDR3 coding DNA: TGTGCCAGTATCGGGACAGGGGACAATGAGCAGTTCTTC. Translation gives CASIGTGDNEQFF.